This T cell receptor (beta chain) is from a study of OX40 agonist ivuxolimab in advanced cancers. Study background: The patients received ivuxolimab by intravenous route every 2 weeks at 0.01 to 10 mg/kg.

Data came from immunoSEQ multiplex PCR; TCRdb stores just in-frame clones and leaves some out. The data contain some 150,000 clones, approximately 94% of them seen just once; the ten biggest clones take up roughly 1%. Of note for this clone: Its antigen is not known.

Findings and limits, study-wide: With doses of 0.1 to 3.0 mg/kg, CD4+ and CD8+ blood T cells had undergone clonal expansion by week 6.

Blood draws occurred at baseline, cycle 4 day 1, and cycle 7 day 1. The sequences come from CD4+ or CD8+ T cells sorted from blood, collected in a trial of the OX40 agonist ivuxolimab. This clonotype was sampled from an adult with an advanced solid tumor such as melanoma, head and neck, liver or kidney cancer.

The CDR3 sequence is CASSQQGTGGYGYTF. CDR3 nucleotides: TGCGCCAGCAGCCAACAAGGGACAGGGGGCTATGGCTACACCTTC. The chain is built from TRBV4-3 and TRBJ1-2, with 11 bases identical to TRBD1. Trimming removed 2 bases from V and 4 bases from J; junction bases left unmatched: 3. The CDR3 has 15 amino acids. In germline, CDR1 is LGHNA, CDR2 YSLEER.